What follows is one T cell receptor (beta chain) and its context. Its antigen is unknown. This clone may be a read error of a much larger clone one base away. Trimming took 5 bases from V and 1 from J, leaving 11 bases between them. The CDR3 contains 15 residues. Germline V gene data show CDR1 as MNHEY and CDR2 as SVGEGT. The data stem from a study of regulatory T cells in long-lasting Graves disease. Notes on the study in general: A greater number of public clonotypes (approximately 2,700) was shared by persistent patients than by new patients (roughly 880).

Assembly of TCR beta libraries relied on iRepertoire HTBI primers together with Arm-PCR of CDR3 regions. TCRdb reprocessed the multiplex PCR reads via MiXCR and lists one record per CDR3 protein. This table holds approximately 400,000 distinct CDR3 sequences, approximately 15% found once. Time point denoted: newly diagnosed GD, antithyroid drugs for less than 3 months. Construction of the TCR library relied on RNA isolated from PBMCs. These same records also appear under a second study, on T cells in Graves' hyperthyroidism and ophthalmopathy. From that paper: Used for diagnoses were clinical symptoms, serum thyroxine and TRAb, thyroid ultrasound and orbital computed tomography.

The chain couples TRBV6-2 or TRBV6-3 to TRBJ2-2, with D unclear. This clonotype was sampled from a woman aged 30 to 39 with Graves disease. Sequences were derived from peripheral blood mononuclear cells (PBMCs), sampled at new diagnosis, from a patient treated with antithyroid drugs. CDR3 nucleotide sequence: TGTGCCAGCAGTCCAGCGAGAAGGAACACCGGGGAGCTGTTTTTT. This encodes CASSPARRNTGELFF.